This TCR beta chain was sequenced during a study of cytomegalovirus exposure and HLA in healthy donors. Study outcomes and limitations: Several of the most significant clusters appeared linked to common viral pathogens, based on a later analysis. Three CMV-associated chains proved CMV antigen-specific in vitro.

Comment on this clone: Its antigen is unknown. A read error may account for a junction end that differs from germline.

Among the donors, all were healthy bone marrow donors. The CDR3 is 18 amino acids. CDR1 and CDR2 from the germline V gene are SEHNR and FQNEAQ (reference sequence). In the PCR, 60 Vbeta and 13 Jbeta primers were used. As originally analysed: Per a later analysis, the number of unique TCR beta chains was about 80 million, of which roughly 9.9 million were shared. The table came from immunoSEQ multiplex PCR; TCRdb's copy has only in-frame clones and leaves some out. The V and J calls and clone size were taken over from that table, and D and trimming were inferred from the DNA. This table has 250,000 to 350,000 clones, about 80% appearing once.

The chain carries TRBV7-9 and TRBJ1-5; TRBD1 is a possible D gene (6 bases). The clonotype comes from a girl aged 2 to 10 in good health and CMV-seronegative. Sequenced material: PBMCs. In nucleotides, the CDR3 is TGTGCCAGCAGTTTAGCTACCGGCCAGGACAGAAATGCTCAGCCCCAGCATTTT. Its translation: CASSLATGQDRNAQPQHF.